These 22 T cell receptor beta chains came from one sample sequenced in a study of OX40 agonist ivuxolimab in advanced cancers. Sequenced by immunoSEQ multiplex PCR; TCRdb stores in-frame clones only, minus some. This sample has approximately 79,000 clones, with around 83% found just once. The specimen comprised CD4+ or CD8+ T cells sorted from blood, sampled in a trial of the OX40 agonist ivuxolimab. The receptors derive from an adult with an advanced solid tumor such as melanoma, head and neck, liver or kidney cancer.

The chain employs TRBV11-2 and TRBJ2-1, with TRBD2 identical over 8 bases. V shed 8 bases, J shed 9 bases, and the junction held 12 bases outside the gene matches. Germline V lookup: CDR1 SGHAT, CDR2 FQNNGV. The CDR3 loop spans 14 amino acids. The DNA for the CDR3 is TGTGCCAGCTACCCCGGACTAGCAGTTGGTGAGCAGTTCTTC. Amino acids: CASYPGLAVGEQFF.

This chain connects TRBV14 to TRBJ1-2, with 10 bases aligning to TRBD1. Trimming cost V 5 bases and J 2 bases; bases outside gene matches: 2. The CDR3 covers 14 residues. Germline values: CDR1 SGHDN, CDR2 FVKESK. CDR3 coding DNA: TGTGCCAGCAGCACGACAGGGGGCAACTATGGCTACACCTTC. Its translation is CASSTTGGNYGYTF.

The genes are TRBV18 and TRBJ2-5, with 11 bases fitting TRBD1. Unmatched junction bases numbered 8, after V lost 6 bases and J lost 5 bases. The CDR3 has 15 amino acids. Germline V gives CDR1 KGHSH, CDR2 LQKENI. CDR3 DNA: TGTGCCAGCTCCCCCGGACAGGGGGCTTTGGAGACCCAGTACTTC. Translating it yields CASSPGQGALETQYF.

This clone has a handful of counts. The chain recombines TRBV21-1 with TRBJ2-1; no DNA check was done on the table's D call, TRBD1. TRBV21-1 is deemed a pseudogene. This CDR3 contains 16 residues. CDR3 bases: TGTGCCAGCAGCATATTCCGGGACAGGTTTTACAATGAGCAGTTCTTC. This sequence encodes CASSIFRDRFYNEQFF.

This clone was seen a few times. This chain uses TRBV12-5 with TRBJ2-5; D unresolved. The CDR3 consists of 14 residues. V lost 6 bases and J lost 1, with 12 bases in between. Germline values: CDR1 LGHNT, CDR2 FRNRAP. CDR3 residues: CASGGWAAQETQYF. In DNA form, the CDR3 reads TGTGCTAGTGGGGGGTGGGCGGCCCAAGAGACCCAGTACTTC.

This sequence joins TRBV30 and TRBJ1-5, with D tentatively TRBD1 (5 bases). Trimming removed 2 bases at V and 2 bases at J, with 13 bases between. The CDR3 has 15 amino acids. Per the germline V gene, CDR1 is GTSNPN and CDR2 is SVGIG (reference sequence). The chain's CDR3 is CAWSRAARGNQPQHF. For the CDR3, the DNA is TGTGCCTGGAGTAGGGCAGCCAGGGGCAATCAGCCCCAGCATTTT. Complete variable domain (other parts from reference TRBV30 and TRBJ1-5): SQTIHQWPATLVQPVGSPLSLECTVEGTSNPNLYWYRQAAGRGLQLLFYSVGIGQISSEVPQNLSASRPQDRQFILSSKKLLLSDSGFYLCAWSRAARGNQPQHFGDGTRLSIL.

CDR3 loop: CASSLGQRGGETQYF. In DNA, the CDR3 is TGTGCCAGCAGCTTGGGCCAGCGGGGAGGAGAGACCCAGTACTTC. V usage is TRBV5-4 and J usage is TRBJ2-5; 7 bases fit TRBD2. The CDR3 contains 15 residues. Germline assignment: CDR1 SGHNT and CDR2 YYREEE (reference sequence). Trimming removed 0 bases from V and 4 bases from J; junction bases left unmatched: 6.

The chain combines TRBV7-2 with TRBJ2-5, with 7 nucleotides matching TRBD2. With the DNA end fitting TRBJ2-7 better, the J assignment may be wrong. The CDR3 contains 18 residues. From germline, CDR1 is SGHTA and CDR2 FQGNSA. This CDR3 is CASSLSRWEGRIPYEQYF. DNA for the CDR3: TGTGCCAGCAGCTTATCCAGGTGGGAGGGCAGAATCCCCTACGAGCAGTACTTC.

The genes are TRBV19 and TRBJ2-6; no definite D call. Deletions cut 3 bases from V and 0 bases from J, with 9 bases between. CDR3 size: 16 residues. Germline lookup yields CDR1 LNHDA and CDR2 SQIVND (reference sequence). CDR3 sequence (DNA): TGTGCCAGTAGTATTCTAGGGTACTCTGGGGCCAACGTCCTGACTTTC. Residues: CASSILGYSGANVLTF.

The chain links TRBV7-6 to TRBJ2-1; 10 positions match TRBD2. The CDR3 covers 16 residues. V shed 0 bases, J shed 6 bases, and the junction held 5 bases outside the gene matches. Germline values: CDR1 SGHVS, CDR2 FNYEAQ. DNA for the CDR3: TGTGCCAGCAGCTTAGCCCCTAGCGGGAGTCTCAATGAGCAGTTCTTC. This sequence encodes CASSLAPSGSLNEQFF.

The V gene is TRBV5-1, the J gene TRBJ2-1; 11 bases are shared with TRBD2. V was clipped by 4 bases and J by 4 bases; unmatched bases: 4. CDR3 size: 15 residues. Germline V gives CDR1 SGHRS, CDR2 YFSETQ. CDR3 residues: CASSATSGRYNEQFF. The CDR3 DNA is TGCGCCAGCAGCGCCACTAGCGGGAGATACAATGAGCAGTTCTTC.

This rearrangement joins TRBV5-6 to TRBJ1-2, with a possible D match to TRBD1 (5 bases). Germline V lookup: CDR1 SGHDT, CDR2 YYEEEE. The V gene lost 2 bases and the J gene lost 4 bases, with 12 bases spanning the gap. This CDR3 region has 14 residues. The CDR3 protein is CASSFGAGTYGYTF. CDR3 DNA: TGTGCCAGCAGCTTCGGGGCCGGAACCTATGGCTACACCTTC.

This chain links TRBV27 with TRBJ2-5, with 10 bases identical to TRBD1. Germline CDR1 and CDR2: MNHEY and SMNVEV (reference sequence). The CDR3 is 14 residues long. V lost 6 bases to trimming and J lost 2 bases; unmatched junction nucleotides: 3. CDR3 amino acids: CASSLDRGQETQYF. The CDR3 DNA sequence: TGTGCCAGCAGCCTGGACAGGGGGCAAGAGACCCAGTACTTC.

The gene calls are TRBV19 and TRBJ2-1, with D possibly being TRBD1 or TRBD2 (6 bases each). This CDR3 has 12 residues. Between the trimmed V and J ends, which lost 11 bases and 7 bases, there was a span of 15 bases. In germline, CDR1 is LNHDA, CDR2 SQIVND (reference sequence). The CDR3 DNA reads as TGTGCCTCGGGGGCTCGAGGGAATGAGCAGTTCTTC. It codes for CASGARGNEQFF.

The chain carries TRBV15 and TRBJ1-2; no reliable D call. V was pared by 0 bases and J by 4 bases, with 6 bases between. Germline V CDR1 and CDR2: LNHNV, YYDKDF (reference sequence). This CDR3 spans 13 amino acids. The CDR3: CATSRDNTYGYTF. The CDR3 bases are TGTGCCACCAGCAGAGATAACACCTATGGCTACACCTTC.

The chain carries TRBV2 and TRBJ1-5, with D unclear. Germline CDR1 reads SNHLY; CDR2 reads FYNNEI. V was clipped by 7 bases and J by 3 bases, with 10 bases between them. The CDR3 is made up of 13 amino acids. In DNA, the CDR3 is TGTGCCAGCAATGTGGAATCCAATCAGCCCCAGCATTTT. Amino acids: CASNVESNQPQHF. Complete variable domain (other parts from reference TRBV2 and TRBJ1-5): EPEVTQTPSHQVTQMGQEVILRCVPISNHLYFYWYRQILGQKVEFLVSFYNNEISEKSEIFDDQFSVERPDGSNFTLKIRSTKLEDSAMYFCASNVESNQPQHFGDGTRLSIL.

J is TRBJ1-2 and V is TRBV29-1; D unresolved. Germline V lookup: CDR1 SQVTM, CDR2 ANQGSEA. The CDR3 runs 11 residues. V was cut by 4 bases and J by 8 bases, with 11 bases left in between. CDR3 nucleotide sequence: TGCAGCGTTGGTGCTCCCGGGGGCTACACCTTC. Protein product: CSVGAPGGYTF.

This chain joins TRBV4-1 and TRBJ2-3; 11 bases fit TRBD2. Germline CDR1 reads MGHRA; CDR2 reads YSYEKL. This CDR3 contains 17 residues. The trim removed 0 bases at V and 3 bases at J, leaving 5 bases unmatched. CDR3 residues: CASSQETSGGQTDTQYF. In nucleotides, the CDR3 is TGCGCCAGCAGCCAAGAAACTAGCGGGGGCCAGACAGATACGCAGTATTTT.

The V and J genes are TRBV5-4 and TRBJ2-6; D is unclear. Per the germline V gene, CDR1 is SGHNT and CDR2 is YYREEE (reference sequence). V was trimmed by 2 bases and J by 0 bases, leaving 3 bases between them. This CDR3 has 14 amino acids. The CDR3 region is CASSFPSGANVLTF. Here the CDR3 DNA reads TGTGCCAGCAGCTTCCCCTCTGGGGCCAACGTCCTGACTTTC.

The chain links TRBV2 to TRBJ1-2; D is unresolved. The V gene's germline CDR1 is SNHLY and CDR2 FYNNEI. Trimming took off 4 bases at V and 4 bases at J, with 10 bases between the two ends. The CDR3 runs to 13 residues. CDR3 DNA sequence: TGTGCCAGCAGTGCTGGAGCTGGCTATGGCTACACCTTC. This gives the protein CASSAGAGYGYTF.

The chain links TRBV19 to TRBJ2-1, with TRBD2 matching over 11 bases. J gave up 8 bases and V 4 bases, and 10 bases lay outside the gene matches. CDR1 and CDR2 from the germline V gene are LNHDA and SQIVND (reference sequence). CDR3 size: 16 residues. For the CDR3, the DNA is TGTGCCAGTAGTACCCCATCTAGCGGGGGGAGGTATGAGCAGTTCTTC. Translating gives CASSTPSSGGRYEQFF.

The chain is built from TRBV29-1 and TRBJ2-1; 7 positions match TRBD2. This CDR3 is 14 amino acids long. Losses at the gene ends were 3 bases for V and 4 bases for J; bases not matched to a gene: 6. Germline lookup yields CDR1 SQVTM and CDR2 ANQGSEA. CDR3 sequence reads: CSVDVRTRYNEQFF. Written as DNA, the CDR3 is TGCAGCGTTGACGTCCGGACTAGATACAATGAGCAGTTCTTC.